Detailed here is one TCR beta chain. Antigen: not known. The repertoire was sequenced with immunoSEQ multiplex PCR; TCRdb's copy has only in-frame clones and lacks some. The sample includes over 45,000 clones, about 86% of them seen just once. This sample was taken from a study of OX40 agonist ivuxolimab in advanced cancers. Study as a whole: The drug used for patients, ivuxolimab, was an agonistic anti-OX40 (CD134) antibody.

Findings and caveats of the study: It was also the case that some nonresponders had low normalized T-cell clonal expansion. It was not determined which antigens were specifically recognized by the peripheral T cells that had undergone clonal expansion. Individuals who were partial responders at 0.1-3.0 mg/kg had clonal expansion that ranked among the lowest.

The CDR3 totals 16 residues. From germline, CDR1 is MRHNA and CDR2 SNTAGT. The germline V and J ends were trimmed by 0 bases and 1 base, with 11 bases remaining between them. The starting material was CD4+ or CD8+ T cells sorted from blood, obtained in a trial of the OX40 agonist ivuxolimab. This TCR was sampled from an adult with an advanced solid tumor such as melanoma, head and neck, liver or kidney cancer. This rearrangement joins TRBV6-4 to TRBJ2-3; the D call may be TRBD1 or TRBD2 (5 bases each). CDR3 amino acids: CASSDSWGSGTDTQYF. DNA of the CDR3: TGTGCCAGCAGTGACTCATGGGGGTCGGGCACAGATACGCAGTATTTT.